This is a list of T cell receptor beta chains from one sample in a study of shared clonotypes between healthy human individuals. The data were produced by immunoSEQ multiplex PCR, yet TCRdb's version contains in-frame clones alone and is incomplete. The table shows over 2 million clones, with about nine tenths occurring only once. Material: naive CD4+ T cells from PBMCs. The receptor set was obtained from a man younger than 35 in good health. Some clones in this sample may be carry-over from other donors' samples. The CDR3 runs from the conserved cysteine through the conserved F or W. A D gene is named only where the DNA matches it firmly. Only part of the rows carry a size: once, few, many, or a class if the clone is expanded.

>-|TRBJ1-3|-|TRBV19
CASIEDSIYSGNTIYF
TGTGCCAGTATCGAAGACAGTATATACTCTGGAAACACCATATATTTT
>TRBD1|TRBJ2-7|-|TRBV30
CAWSALGPGQGGEQYF
TGTGCCTGGAGTGCCCTCGGGCCGGGACAGGGGGGGGAGCAGTACTTC
>TRBD2|TRBJ2-7|-|TRBV6-1
CASSGKLAGEYEQYF
TGTGCCAGCAGTGGCAAACTAGCGGGAGAATACGAGCAGTACTTC
>-|TRBJ2-2|-|TRBV30
CAWTYSPGELFF
TGTGCCTGGACCTACTCGCCCGGGGAGCTGTTTTTT
>TRBD1|TRBJ2-1|-|TRBV2
CASSGVDRGNNEQFF
TGTGCCAGCAGTGGGGTGGACAGGGGCAACAATGAGCAGTTCTTC
>-|TRBJ1-3|once|TRBV7-3
CASRKSVLFGGNTIYF
TGTGCCAGCAGGAAAAGTGTTTTGTTCGGTGGAAACACCATATATTTT
>TRBD1|TRBJ2-7|-|TRBV6-6
CASSSGTGGLEQYF
TGTGCCAGCAGTTCCGGGACAGGGGGACTCGAGCAGTACTTC
>-|TRBJ2-7|-|TRBV5-4
CASSTDNSYEQYF
TGTGCCAGCAGCACAGACAACTCCTACGAGCAGTACTTC
>-|TRBJ1-1|-|TRBV28
CASSQIGIRQEAFF
TGTGCCAGCAGTCAAATCGGGATCCGACAGGAAGCTTTCTTT
>TRBD1|TRBJ2-1|once|TRBV28
CASSLRDSPYNEQFF
TGTGCCAGCAGTTTAAGGGACAGTCCTTACAATGAGCAGTTCTTC
>TRBD1|TRBJ1-4|-|TRBV18
CASSQGAWSEKLFF
TGTGCCAGCTCACAGGGGGCGTGGAGTGAAAAACTGTTTTTT
>-|TRBJ1-5|-|TRBV5-1
CASSLEDQPQHF
TGCGCCAGCAGCTTGGAAGATCAGCCCCAGCATTTT
>TRBD1|TRBJ2-7|once|TRBV4-1
CASSQYWAGGSEQYF
TGCGCCAGCAGCCAGTATTGGGCAGGGGGCTCCGAGCAGTACTTC
>TRBD1|TRBJ1-2|once|TRBV2
CASSITGEEGYTF
TGTGCCAGCAGTATTACAGGGGAAGAGGGCTACACCTTC
>TRBD1|TRBJ2-3|-|TRBV28
CASSLRARGWTDTQYF
TGTGCCAGCAGTTTAAGGGCCAGGGGGTGGACAGATACGCAGTATTTT
>TRBD1|TRBJ2-1|-|TRBV5-4
CASSSTGSYNEQFF
TGTGCCAGCAGCTCGACAGGGTCCTACAATGAGCAGTTCTTC
>-|TRBJ2-3|-|TRBV10-1
CASTRDPTDTQYF
TGCGCCAGCACCAGGGACCCCACAGATACGCAGTATTTT
>TRBD1|TRBJ1-5|-|TRBV28
CASSNGQGSQPQHF
TGTGCCAGCAGTAACGGACAGGGAAGTCAGCCCCAGCATTTT
>-|TRBJ2-5|-|TRBV9
CASSPQRGTQYF
TGTGCCAGCAGCCCCCAGCGAGGGACCCAGTACTTC
>-|TRBJ1-3|-|TRBV5-1
CASSRETGESGNTIYF
TGCGCCAGCAGCAGGGAGACAGGTGAATCTGGAAACACCATATATTTT
>TRBD1|TRBJ2-3|-|TRBV30
CASQGAKLDTQYF
TGTGCCTCCCAGGGGGCAAAATTAGATACGCAGTATTTT
>TRBD2|TRBJ2-1|few|TRBV9
CASSGPRASGRPRDEQFF
TGTGCCAGCAGCGGCCCCCGGGCTAGCGGGAGGCCTAGGGATGAGCAGTTCTTC
>-|TRBJ1-5|-|TRBV30
CAWRPGYNQPQHF
TGTGCCTGGAGGCCCGGGTACAATCAGCCCCAGCATTTT
>TRBD1|TRBJ2-7|-|TRBV25-1
CASRRPTGEQYF
TGTGCCAGCAGGAGACCGACAGGGGAGCAGTACTTC
>-|TRBJ1-2|-|TRBV5-4
CASSPIGGGDYGYTF
TGTGCCAGCAGCCCTATCGGGGGCGGTGACTATGGCTACACCTTC
>-|TRBJ2-7|-|TRBV5-4
CASSPRTAVISYEQYF
TGTGCCAGCAGCCCTAGGACCGCGGTCATCTCCTACGAGCAGTACTTC
>-|TRBJ2-3|-|TRBV2
CASMGADTQYF
TGTGCCAGCATGGGGGCAGATACGCAGTATTTT
>-|TRBJ2-7|-|TRBV27
CASSLSIAQSYEQYF
TGTGCCAGCAGTTTATCGATTGCACAGTCCTACGAGCAGTACTTC